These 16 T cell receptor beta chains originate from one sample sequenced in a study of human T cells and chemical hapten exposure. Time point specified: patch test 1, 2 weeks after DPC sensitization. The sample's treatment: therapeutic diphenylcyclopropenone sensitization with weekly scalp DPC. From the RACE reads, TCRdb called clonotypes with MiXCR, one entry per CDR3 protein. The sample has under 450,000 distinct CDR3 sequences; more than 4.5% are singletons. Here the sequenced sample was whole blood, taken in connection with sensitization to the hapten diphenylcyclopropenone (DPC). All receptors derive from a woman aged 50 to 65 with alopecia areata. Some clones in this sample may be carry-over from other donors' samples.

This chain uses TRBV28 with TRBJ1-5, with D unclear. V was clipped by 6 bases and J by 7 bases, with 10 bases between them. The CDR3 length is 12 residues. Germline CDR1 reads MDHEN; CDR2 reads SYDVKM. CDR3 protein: CASSPDGQPQHF. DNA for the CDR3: TGTGCCAGCAGCCCGGACGGGCAGCCCCAGCATTTT.

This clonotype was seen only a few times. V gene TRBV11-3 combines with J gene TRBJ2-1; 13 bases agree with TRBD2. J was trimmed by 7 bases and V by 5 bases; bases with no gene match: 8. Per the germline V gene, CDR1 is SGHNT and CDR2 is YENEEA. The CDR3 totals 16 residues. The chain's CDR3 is CASSASLAGGHNEQFF. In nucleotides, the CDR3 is TGTGCCAGCAGCGCCTCACTAGCGGGGGGGCATAATGAGCAGTTCTTC.

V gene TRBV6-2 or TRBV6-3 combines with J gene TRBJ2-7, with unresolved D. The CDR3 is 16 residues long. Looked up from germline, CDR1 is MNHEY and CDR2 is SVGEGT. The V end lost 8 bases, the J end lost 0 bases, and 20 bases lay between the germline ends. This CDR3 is CASSPTGRRPSYEQYF. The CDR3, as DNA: TGTGCCAGCTCACCCACCGGACGCCGACCCTCCTACGAGCAGTACTTC.

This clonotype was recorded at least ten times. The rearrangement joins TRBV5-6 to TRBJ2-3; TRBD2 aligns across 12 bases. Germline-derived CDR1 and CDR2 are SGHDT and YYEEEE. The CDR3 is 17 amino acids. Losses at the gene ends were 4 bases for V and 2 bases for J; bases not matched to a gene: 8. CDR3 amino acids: CASSLRTSGTPTDTQYF. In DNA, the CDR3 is TGTGCCAGCAGCCTAAGGACTAGCGGGACTCCCACAGATACGCAGTATTTT.

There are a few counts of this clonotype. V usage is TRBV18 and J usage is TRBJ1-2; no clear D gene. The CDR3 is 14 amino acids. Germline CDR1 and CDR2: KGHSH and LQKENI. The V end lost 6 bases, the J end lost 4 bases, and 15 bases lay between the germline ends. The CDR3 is CASSSVREGYGYTF. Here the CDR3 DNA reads TGTGCCAGCTCGTCCGTAAGGGAGGGCTATGGCTACACCTTC.

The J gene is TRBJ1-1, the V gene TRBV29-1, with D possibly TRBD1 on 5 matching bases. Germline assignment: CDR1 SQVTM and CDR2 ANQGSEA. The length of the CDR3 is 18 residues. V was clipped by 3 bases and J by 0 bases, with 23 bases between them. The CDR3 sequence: CSVEGESRHLSMNTEAFF. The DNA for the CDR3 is TGCAGCGTTGAGGGGGAGAGCCGCCATCTCTCCATGAACACTGAAGCTTTCTTT. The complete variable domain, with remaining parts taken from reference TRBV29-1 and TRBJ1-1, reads SAVISQKPSRDICQRGTSLTIQCQVDSQVTMMFWYRQQPGQSLTLIATANQGSEATYESGFVIDKFPISRPNLTFSTLTVSNMSPEDSSIYLCSVEGESRHLSMNTEAFFGQGTRLTVV.

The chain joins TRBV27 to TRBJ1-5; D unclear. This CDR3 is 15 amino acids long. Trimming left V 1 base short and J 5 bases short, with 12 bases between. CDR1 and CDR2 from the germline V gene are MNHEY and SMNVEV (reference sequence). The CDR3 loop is CASSLLGRRDQPQHF. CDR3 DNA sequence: TGTGCCAGCAGTTTATTGGGCAGGCGTGATCAGCCCCAGCATTTT.

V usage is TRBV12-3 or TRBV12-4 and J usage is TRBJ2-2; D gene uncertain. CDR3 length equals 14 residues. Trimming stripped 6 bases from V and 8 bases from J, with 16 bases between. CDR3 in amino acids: CASRPDHLVGELFF. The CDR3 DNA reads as TGTGCCAGCAGACCCGACCACCTAGTGGGGGAGCTGTTTTTT.

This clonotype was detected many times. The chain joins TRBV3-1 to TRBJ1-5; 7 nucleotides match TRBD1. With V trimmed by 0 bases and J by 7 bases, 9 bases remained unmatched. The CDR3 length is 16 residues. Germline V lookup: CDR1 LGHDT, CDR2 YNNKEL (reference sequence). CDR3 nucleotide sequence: TGTGCCAGCAGCCAAGATGGGGCAGGGGGTGAGCAGCCCCAGCATTTT. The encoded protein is CASSQDGAGGEQPQHF.

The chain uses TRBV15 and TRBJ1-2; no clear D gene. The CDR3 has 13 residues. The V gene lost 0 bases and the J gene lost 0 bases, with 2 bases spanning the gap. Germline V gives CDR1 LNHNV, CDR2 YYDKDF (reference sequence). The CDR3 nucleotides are TGTGCCACCAGCAGAGAGGCTAACTATGGCTACACCTTC. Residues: CATSREANYGYTF.

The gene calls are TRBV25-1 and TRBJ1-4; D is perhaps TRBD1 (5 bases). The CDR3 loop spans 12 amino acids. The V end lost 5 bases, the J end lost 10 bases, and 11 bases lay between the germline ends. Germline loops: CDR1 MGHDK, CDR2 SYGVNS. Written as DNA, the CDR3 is TGTGCCAGCAGTCCCCGGCAGGGAAAACTGTTTTTT. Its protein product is CASSPRQGKLFF.

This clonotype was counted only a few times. The CDR3: CASSLSGLASYEQFF. CDR3 sequence (DNA): TGTGCCAGCAGTTTATCCGGACTCGCCTCCTATGAGCAGTTCTTC. This chain uses TRBV28 with TRBJ2-1, with D perhaps TRBD2 (5 bases). V lost 1 base, J lost 8 bases, and 15 bases lay in between. The CDR3 has 15 amino acids. Germline assignment: CDR1 MDHEN and CDR2 SYDVKM.

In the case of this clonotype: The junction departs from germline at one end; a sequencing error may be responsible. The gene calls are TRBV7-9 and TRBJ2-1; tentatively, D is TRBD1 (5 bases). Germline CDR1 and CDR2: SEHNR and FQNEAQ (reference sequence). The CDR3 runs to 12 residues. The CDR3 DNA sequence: TGTGCCAGCAGCTTAGGGGGTGACAGCCTACTCTTC. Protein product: CASSLGGDSLLF.

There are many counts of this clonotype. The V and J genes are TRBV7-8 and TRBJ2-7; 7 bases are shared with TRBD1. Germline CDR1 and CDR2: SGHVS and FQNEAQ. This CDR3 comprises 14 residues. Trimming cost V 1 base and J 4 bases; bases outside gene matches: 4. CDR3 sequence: CASSLGGTAYEQYF. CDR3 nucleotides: TGTGCCAGCAGCTTAGGGGGGACAGCGTACGAGCAGTACTTC.

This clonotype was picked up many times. CDR3 sequence: CASSPAGKASGNTIYF. CDR3 coding DNA: TGCGCCAGCAGCCCCGCCGGGAAGGCCTCTGGAAACACCATATATTTT. V is TRBV4-1 and J is TRBJ1-3; D gene unclear. Trimming left V 4 bases short and J 0 bases short, with 13 bases between. The CDR3 runs to 16 residues. In germline, CDR1 is MGHRA, CDR2 YSYEKL.

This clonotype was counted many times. The CDR3 DNA sequence: TGCAGCGTTGAAGGGGCGGGAGGGCCGGTCAATGAGCAGTTCTTC. Protein sequence: CSVEGAGGPVNEQFF. This rearrangement joins TRBV29-1 to TRBJ2-1; TRBD2 aligns across 9 bases. Germline V gene lookup returns CDR1 SQVTM and CDR2 ANQGSEA. Trimming at V came to 1 base and at J to 6 bases, leaving 7 bases not matched to a gene. This CDR3 contains 15 residues.